This T cell receptor beta chain emerged from a study of cytomegalovirus exposure and HLA in healthy donors. The J segment lost 5 bases and the V segment lost 3 bases, leaving 1 base of the junction unmatched. This CDR3 has 13 residues. Germline V gene lookup returns CDR1 KGHSH and CDR2 LQKENI. Findings of the study overall: Across all donors, roughly uniform sequencing depth was an assumption of the presence/absence analyses.

The primer mix had 60 Vbeta and 13 Jbeta primers. The table came from immunoSEQ multiplex PCR; TCRdb's copy has only in-frame clones and leaves some out. The sample yields approximately 97,000 clones, over 75% seen once. A note on this clone: Antigen specificity is unknown.

This cohort consisted of healthy bone marrow donors. This TCR was sampled from a man in his forties in good health and CMV-seropositive. Sequencing was performed on PBMCs. V and J are TRBV18 and TRBJ1-5; TRBD1 matches 7 bases. The CDR3: CASSPTGDQPQHF. Here the CDR3 DNA reads TGTGCCAGCTCACCTACAGGGGATCAGCCCCAGCATTTT. Full variable domain (rest looked up from reference TRBV18 and TRBJ1-5): NAGVMQNPRHLVRRRGQEARLRCSPMKGHSHVYWYRQLPEEGLKFMVYLQKENIIDESGMPKERFSAEFPKEGPSILRIQQVVRGDSAAYFCASSPTGDQPQHFGDGTRLSIL.